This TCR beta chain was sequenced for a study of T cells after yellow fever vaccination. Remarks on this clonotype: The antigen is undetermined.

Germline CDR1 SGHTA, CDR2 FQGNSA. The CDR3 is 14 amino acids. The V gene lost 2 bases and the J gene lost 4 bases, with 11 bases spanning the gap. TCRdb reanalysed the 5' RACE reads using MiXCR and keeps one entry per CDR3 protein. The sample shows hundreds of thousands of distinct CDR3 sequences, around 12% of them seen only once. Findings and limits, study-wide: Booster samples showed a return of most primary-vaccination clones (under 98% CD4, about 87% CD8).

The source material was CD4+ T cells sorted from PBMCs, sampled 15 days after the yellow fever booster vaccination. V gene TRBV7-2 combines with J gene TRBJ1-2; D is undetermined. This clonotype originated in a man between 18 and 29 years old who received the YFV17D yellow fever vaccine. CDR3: CASSLYGPSYGYTF. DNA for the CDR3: TGTGCCAGCAGCTTATATGGGCCGAGCTATGGCTACACCTTC.